The rows below give T cell receptor beta chains drawn from one sample of a study of cytotoxic CD8 clonotypes in ibrutinib-treated CLL. Generated by immunoSEQ multiplex PCR, the TCRdb table keeps only in-frame clones and is missing some. The sample includes about 130,000 clones, 70% to 90% of them seen just once. The source material was PBMCs, sampled after 24 months of ibrutinib treatment. The receptors originated from a human donor with chronic lymphocytic leukemia. Both conserved end residues are part of each CDR3. A D gene is named only where the DNA matches it firmly. Size is stated for part of the rows, as once, few or many counts, or as a class when the clone is expanded.

j_call	v_call	d_call	clone_size	cdr3_nt	cdr3_aa
TRBJ2-3	TRBV4-2	.	.	TGTGCCAGCAGCCAAGAGGGGGCGTATACAGATACGCAGTATTTT	CASSQEGAYTDTQYF
TRBJ1-2	TRBV28	.	.	TGTGCCAGCAGTGGCGGTATCGGAGTTCGGTATGGCTACACCTTC	CASSGGIGVRYGYTF
TRBJ2-3	TRBV6-6	.	.	TGTGCCAGCAGTTACTCGCGGCTAGATACGCAGTATTTT	CASSYSRLDTQYF
TRBJ2-3	TRBV27	TRBD2	.	TGTGCCAGCAGTACTACTAGCGGGAGAGGCACAGATACGCAGTATTTT	CASSTTSGRGTDTQYF
TRBJ2-7	TRBV7-2	TRBD2	.	TGTGCCAGCAGCTTATTACGCGGGGGCGAGCAGTACTTC	CASSLLRGGEQYF
TRBJ2-1	TRBV29-1	TRBD1	.	TGCAGCGTTGAAGGGGGACAGGGCTCCTACAATGAGCAGTTCTTC	CSVEGGQGSYNEQFF
TRBJ1-6	TRBV19	TRBD1	.	TGTGCCAGTAAGCAGACAGGGTATTCACCCCTCCACTTT	CASKQTGYSPLHF
TRBJ2-3	TRBV10-3	TRBD2	.	TGTGCCATCAGTGCAGCGGGAGTAGAAGATACGCAGTATTTT	CAISAAGVEDTQYF
TRBJ1-6	TRBV27	.	.	TGTGCCAGCAGTTTAGGCGAAGGGCTTAATTCACCCCTCCACTTT	CASSLGEGLNSPLHF
TRBJ1-1	TRBV27	TRBD1	.	TGTGCCAGCAGTCCAGGGGGATCTGAAGCTTTCTTT	CASSPGGSEAFF
TRBJ1-2	TRBV5-4	.	.	TGTGCCAGCAGCTTGGAGGCCAGGGCATCTTATGGCTACACCTTC	CASSLEARASYGYTF
TRBJ2-2	TRBV27	.	.	TGTGCCAGCAGTTTTAGCCTAGCCACCGGGGAGCTGTTTTTT	CASSFSLATGELFF
TRBJ2-3	TRBV28	.	few	TGTGCCAGCATCGGCGGGGCTGGTGATACGCAGTATTTT	CASIGGAGDTQYF
TRBJ2-3	TRBV6-4	.	.	TGTGCCAGCAGTGACGACGGCGGACAGTTAACAGATACGCAGTATTTT	CASSDDGGQLTDTQYF
TRBJ2-3	TRBV9	.	.	TGTGCCAGCAGCTCCCCGACGGGGCCCGAGGATACGCAGTATTTT	CASSSPTGPEDTQYF
TRBJ1-2	TRBV2	.	.	TGTGCCAGCAGTGAATGGGGGAGATATGGCTACACCTTC	CASSEWGRYGYTF
TRBJ2-3	TRBV15	.	.	TGTGCCACCAGGGGGGACACAGATACGCAGTATTTT	CATRGDTDTQYF
TRBJ2-2	TRBV7-2	.	.	TGTGCCAGCAGTTTCGGAGACACCGGGGAGCTGTTTTTT	CASSFGDTGELFF
TRBJ1-3	TRBV28	.	.	TGTGCCAGCATCTCGGTGGGGGGCGTAAACACCATATATTTT	CASISVGGVNTIYF
TRBJ2-7	TRBV6-5	.	.	TGTGCCAGCAGTTACGGGCAGGGGAGAGGGCAGCAGTACTTC	CASSYGQGRGQQYF
TRBJ1-3	TRBV25-1	.	once	TGTGCCAGCCGTGTAGGATCTGGAAACACCATATATTTT	CASRVGSGNTIYF
TRBJ1-2	TRBV30	.	.	TGTGCCTGGAGTGGACAGTACTTTAGCTATGGCTACACCTTC	CAWSGQYFSYGYTF
TRBJ2-7	TRBV7-6	.	.	TGTGCCAGCAGCCCCGTGGGCAACATAAACTCCTACGAGCAGTACTTC	CASSPVGNINSYEQYF
TRBJ2-1	TRBV7-9	.	.	TGTGCCAGCAGCTTAATCGATGAGCAGTTCTTC	CASSLIDEQFF
TRBJ1-1	TRBV28	TRBD1	.	TGTGCCAGCGATGGGACAGAGAACACTGAAGCTTTCTTT	CASDGTENTEAFF
TRBJ1-4	TRBV7-7	.	.	TGTGCTAGCAGCTTAGCGGCTGGAACTAATGAAAAACTGTTTTTT	CASSLAAGTNEKLFF
TRBJ2-5	TRBV7-2	.	.	TGTGCCAGCAGCCCGAGGGGAGGACCCCAAGAGACCCAGTACTTC	CASSPRGGPQETQYF
TRBJ1-6	TRBV18	.	.	TGTGCCAGCTCACTCGGGCCGGGACAATATAATTCACCCCTCCACTTT	CASSLGPGQYNSPLHF